This T cell receptor beta chain was sequenced in a study of radiation and T cells in renal cell carcinoma. Overall study context: Nephrectomy followed 15 Gy stereotactic body radiation by 4 weeks. Study-level results: Top tumor clonotypes rose in blood 2 weeks post-radiation, then contracted.

Time point noted: baseline pretreatment blood. Treatment specified: 15 Gy SBRT to primary tumor, nephrectomy 4 weeks later. Serial blood draws occurred at baseline and 2 and 4 weeks post-SBRT. The tumor was a clear cell renal cell carcinoma. Sequencing used immunoSEQ multiplex PCR; TCRdb keeps in-frame clones, though not all of them. The sample lists 130,000 to 150,000 clones, 70% to 90% occurring once. Points on this clone: As yet, its antigen is unknown.

Trimming shortened V by 4 bases and J by 9 bases, and 14 bases separated the two germline ends. CDR3 length: 13 residues. CDR1 and CDR2 (germline): SGDLS, YYNGEE. The sequencing here drew on blood, taken from a patient whose treatment included radiotherapy and nephrectomy. The V gene is TRBV9, the J gene TRBJ2-1; D possibly corresponds to TRBD2 (7 bases). This TCR was sampled from a woman in her forties or fifties with renal cell carcinoma. The CDR3 DNA sequence: TGTGCCAGCAGCACCCGGGGGGCCGGTGAGCAGTTCTTC. It translates to CASSTRGAGEQFF.